This T cell receptor beta chain was documented in a study of cytomegalovirus exposure and HLA in healthy donors (dated by TCRdb to 2015 to 2018). Turning to the overall study: An earlier analysis of approximately 600 of the donors reported 250 to 300 Gb of sequence data and some 100 million unique TCR beta sequences from around 200 million T cells. About 280 gigabases of sequencing data and roughly 81 million unique TCR sequences made up an early release that covered 500 to 700 HLA-typed donors. Of the 300 to 450 genotyped donors, 65% to 90% fell in the genetic ancestry cluster associated with self-reported Caucasian donors. The study aimed to test whether cataloging public T cell receptors could reveal signatures of past pathogen exposure. Using immunosequencing, the study profiled T cell repertoires from about 650 subjects and related those repertoires to cytomegalovirus serostatus. Besides the first cohort of about 730 subjects, a separate validation cohort made up of over a hundred different subjects was used. High-throughput TCR immunosequencing, statistical association of individual TCRs with disease status, and machine learning were combined to predict cytomegalovirus infection status. In a later analysis, previously published TCR beta repertoires from 670 or so donors were re-analyzed and high-resolution HLA genotyping was added so that TCR occurrence patterns could be studied. The later analysis used no new phenotypic data to find candidate immune exposures, relying instead on TCR beta sequences and their occurrence across donors. In an earlier analysis of roughly 600 of the donors, high-throughput TCR beta sequencing was used to judge whether each TCR beta V gene segment behaved as functional or pseudogenic. Alongside the repertoire data, information on donor age, sex, ethnicity and CMV serostatus was compiled. A later genetic analysis took genome-wide SNP genotypes for about 55% of the roughly 700 donors and used that subset as a discovery cohort. All discovery cohort repertoires had been generated on a single sequencing platform. HLA typing covered class I and class II loci at four-digit resolution. The number of typed donors differed by locus: roughly 629-640 for A, B, C, DRB1 and DQB1; 500 to 550 for DQA1; approximately 600 for DPA1; and roughly 490 for DPB1. About 5 DR-DQ haplotypes were handled as single units for association and clustering, since linkage in the cohort was strong. On average, roughly 250,000 unique TCR beta nucleotide sequences were sequenced per donor among 398 genotyped donors of the cohort, with roughly 20% of those sequences being non-productive.

Libraries were constructed by the immunoSEQ multiplex PCR assay. For the multiplex PCR, a mixture combining 60 forward primers for TCR Vbeta segments and 13 reverse primers for TCR Jbeta segments was used. The CDR3 region of rearranged TCR beta genes was amplified from genomic DNA with a multiplex PCR assay. Amplified TCR beta libraries were sequenced as 87-base-pair reads on the Illumina HiSeq System. In the paper's pipeline: In a later analysis, some 80 million unique TCR beta chains were counted across the approximately 620 repertoires, and roughly 10 million of these chains were shared by at least two donors. Raw reads were error-corrected and collapsed into unique sequences with a nearest-neighbor algorithm that merged closely related sequences to remove PCR and sequencing errors. To assign V, D and J gene segments, CDR3 sequences were aligned to IMGT reference sequences. For a sequence to be retained, a match of at least six nucleotides was required to both a V gene segment and a J gene segment. A rearrangement was called productive if the CDR3 had no stop codons and remained in frame with V and J, and every other rearrangement was called non-productive. CDR3 was defined by IMGT convention, running from the second conserved V-encoded cysteine to the conserved J-encoded phenylalanine. Sequences without an unambiguous match to a single V gene segment were excluded from the earlier analysis of about 600 of the donors. An earlier analysis of 587 of the donors called V segments functional above 56.7% productive rearrangements and segregating when the between-donor standard deviation exceeded 5%. A statistical classification framework was built for diagnosing cytomegalovirus status from the catalog of TCR beta chain sequences. In a later analysis, TCR nucleotide sequences were compared against IMGT/GENE-DB human TR gene sequences so that V and J genes could be assigned. In a later analysis, CDR3 sequences and most-parsimonious VDJ recombination scenarios were assigned using the TCRdist pipeline. In a later analysis, each TCR beta chain was defined by its CDR3 amino acid sequence together with its V-gene family, and reads without a unique V-gene family were excluded. As a way to deal with suspected cross-contamination and a sequencing artifact, a later analysis dropped approximately 570 nucleotide sequences that were highly shared and had low generation probability. In a later analysis, a clonal expansion index for each public chain was calculated from normalized within-repertoire ranks of inferred template counts. A later analysis computed generation probabilities with a VDJ recombination model fitted to out-of-frame rearrangements, and checked the results against IGoR. Hypergeometric tests were used in a later analysis to score TCR-TCR, TCR-HLA and TCR-CMV co-occurrence, with a repertoire-size bias correction applied to the TCR pairs. A later analysis estimated false discovery rates by permuting HLA or CMV assignments 20 times. In a later analysis, co-occurring TCRs were grouped with DBSCAN, and TCRdist sequence similarity was added when clustering was performed within HLA-allele-positive subsets. Co-occurrence clustering excluded repertoires with fewer than 30,000 or more than 120,000 public chains, plus five with anomalous nucleotide sharing. TCRdb re-hosts the immuneACCESS table, in-frame sequences only. Its copies lack some clones; in the studies checked, an unresolved V gene accounts for under half of them, and the cause for the rest is not known. V and J calls and clone size come straight from that table; D and trimming were deduced from the DNA. The sample records about 160,000 clones, approximately 80% of which are singletons. The biggest ten clones account for around 9.1% of the sample.

Notes on this clone: The antigen this receptor binds is unknown. No much larger clone is present one base from it, and per-base qualities are unavailable.

In total, fewer than 750 healthy bone marrow donors made up the cohort. All cohort members were sampled while nominally healthy, although unrecorded immune exposures were likely present. The donor was CMV seropositive and was included in the group of 290 or so seropositive cohort members. Each donor provided a peripheral blood sample, and peripheral blood mononuclear cells were used for TCR beta sequencing. The Qiagen DNeasy Blood Extraction Kit was used to extract genomic DNA from the blood cell samples. Here is what the overall study found, with its caveats: The authors suggested that the approach could potentially be extended to other disease states and immunological phenotypes. The presence/absence analyses assumed that sequencing depth was roughly uniform across donors, and that assumption may not be true. According to a later genetic analysis, donors in an Asian-associated ancestry cluster had fewer N-insertions in productive TCRs than the approximately 630-donor mean. In a later analysis, about 17,000 TCR beta sequences were associated with specific HLA alleles at a false discovery rate of 0.05. A later analysis reported that several top co-occurrence clusters appeared linked to parvovirus B19, influenza, CMV and Epstein-Barr virus. An association between a missense DCLRE1C variant and V-gene and J-gene trimming of TCR beta chains was found in a later genetic analysis and replicated in an independent cohort. The classifier was reported to diagnose cytomegalovirus status with high specificity and sensitivity in both the original cohort and the validation cohort. A few of the identified cytomegalovirus-associated TCR beta chains were confirmed in vitro to be specific for cytomegalovirus antigens. Correlated functional status among segregating V segments might be attributable to linkage disequilibrium, but an unknown experimental factor could not be ruled out. A later analysis found that TCR association rates varied across HLA loci, with DRB1 alleles showing the most associated TCRs and HLA-C alleles the fewest. According to a later analysis, most CMV-associated TCR beta chains appeared to be HLA-restricted, and the HLA associations seemed to be driven largely by CMV exposure. CMV serostatus was the only immune exposure information available for the cohort. Because HLA typing was missing for some donors at each locus, association tests included only the typed subset. Compared with equally common non-associated chains, HLA-associated TCR beta chains in a later analysis were more clonally expanded and had lower generation probabilities. Because the 87-base-pair reads could not distinguish some IMGT-functional V segments, including TRBV6-2 and TRBV6-3, those segments were excluded. In the study, 150 to 200 TCR beta chains were listed as associated with cytomegalovirus. When HLA alleles, especially DR and DQ, strongly co-occurred, TCR associations were difficult to assign to individual alleles. While some public TCRs were present in many individuals, most TCR sequences turned up only very rarely across donors. The sequencing pipeline was judged likely to have produced a cluster of highly shared sequence variants as a technical artifact. A further reported finding was that TCR beta sequences accurately predicted the HLA-A and HLA-B alleles for most subjects in the first cohort. The earlier analysis of 587 of the donors excluded around 17 rarely observed V segments, including chromosome 9 orphons, because counts were too low. The cohort was sequenced for TCR beta chains only, and without alpha or paired-chain data the features that could be detected were limited. In an earlier analysis of 587 of the donors, most TCR beta V segments appeared in productive rearrangements about 90% or about 30% of the time, broadly matching IMGT annotations.

The germline V and J ends show losses of 8 bases and 2 bases respectively, and no gene match explains 12 bases of the junction. The CDR3 covers 15 residues, taking in both the cysteine and the phenylalanine. Only the CDR3 DNA is retained, 45 bases long and in frame from the first base. CDR1 and CDR2 are read off the germline V gene (reference sequence) as GTSNPN and SVGIG. This chain joins TRBV30 to TRBJ1-2; 9 central nucleotides agree with TRBD1. This clonotype was obtained from a male donor in good health and CMV-seropositive. The sequencing input was PBMCs. CDR3 loop: CAHTTLGQGNYGYTF. The bases read TGTGCCCACACTACTCTCGGACAGGGGAACTATGGCTACACCTTC.